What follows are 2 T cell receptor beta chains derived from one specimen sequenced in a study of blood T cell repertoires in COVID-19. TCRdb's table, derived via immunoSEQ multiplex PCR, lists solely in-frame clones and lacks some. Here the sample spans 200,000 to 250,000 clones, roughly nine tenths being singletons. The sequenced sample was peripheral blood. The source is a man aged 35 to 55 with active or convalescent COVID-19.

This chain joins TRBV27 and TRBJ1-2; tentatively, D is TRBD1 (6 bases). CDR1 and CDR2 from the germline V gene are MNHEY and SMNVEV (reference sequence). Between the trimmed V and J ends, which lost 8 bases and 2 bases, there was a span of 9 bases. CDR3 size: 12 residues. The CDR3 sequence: CASRTVNYGYTF. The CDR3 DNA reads TGTGCCAGCCGGACAGTGAACTATGGCTACACCTTC.

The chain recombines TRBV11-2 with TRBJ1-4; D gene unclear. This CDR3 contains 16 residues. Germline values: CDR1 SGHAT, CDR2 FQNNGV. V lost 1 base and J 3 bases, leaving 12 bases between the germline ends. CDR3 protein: CASSLVFQFPNEKLFF. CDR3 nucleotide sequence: TGTGCCAGCAGCTTAGTCTTCCAGTTCCCTAATGAAAAACTGTTTTTT. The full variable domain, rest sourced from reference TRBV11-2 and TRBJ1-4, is EAGVAQSPRYKIIEKRQSVAFWCNPISGHATLYWYQQILGQGPKLLIQFQNNGVVDDSQLPKDRFSAERLKGVDSTLKIQPAKLEDSAVYLCASSLVFQFPNEKLFFGSGTQLSVL.